This TCR beta chain was captured by sequencing in a study of T cell responses to AZD1222 COVID-19 vaccine. Overall study: The analysis combined second doses at about 4 or about 12 weeks. General study findings and limits: Repertoire sampling occurred only after the peak T cell response. Donors skewed white British and female; clonal diversity was possibly underestimated.

Sequenced by immunoSEQ multiplex PCR; TCRdb stores in-frame clones only, minus some. This repertoire shows around 180,000 clones, roughly nine tenths found once; its top ten account for around 6.9%. Germline V lookup: CDR1 SGDLS, CDR2 YYNGEE. The CDR3 extends over 14 amino acids. Trimming cost V 3 bases and J 5 bases, with 15 bases left between them. Remarks on this clone: Its antigen is undetermined.

The sample in question was peripheral blood, obtained on day 0 of AZD1222 vaccination. The sequence was obtained from an adult in good health. V gene TRBV9 combines with J gene TRBJ2-7; perhaps D is TRBD1 or TRBD2 (5 bases each). The CDR3 sequence is CASSEAPRDHEQYF. DNA for the CDR3: TGTGCCAGCAGCGAGGCCCCCAGGGACCACGAGCAGTACTTC.